This T cell receptor beta chain was identified during a study of cytotoxic CD8 clonotypes in ibrutinib-treated CLL. Trimming took 0 bases from V and 0 from J, leaving 20 bases between them. The CDR3 has 19 residues. Germline V gene data show CDR1 as MGHRA and CDR2 as YSYEKL. The method was immunoSEQ multiplex PCR; TCRdb's version includes in-frame clones alone and lacks a portion of them. The sample holds over 150,000 clones; about 72% are singletons and the top ten take about an eighth. The specimen comprised PBMCs, sampled after 24 months of ibrutinib treatment. The genes are TRBV4-1 and TRBJ1-1; a possible D gene is TRBD1 (5 bases). The clonotype originates from a human donor with chronic lymphocytic leukemia. Here the CDR3 DNA reads TGCGCCAGCAGCCAAGATTCTTTCCGGGATCGACAGCTGAACACTGAAGCTTTCTTT. Protein product: CASSQDSFRDRQLNTEAFF.